Listed below are T cell receptor beta chains from one sample, sequenced in a study of T cells after posttransplantation cyclophosphamide. Here immunoSEQ multiplex PCR was the method, and the copy in TCRdb shows in-frame clones only, minus some. Reported are some 40,000 clones, none seen only once; the ten largest carry over 5.5%. The source material was PBMCs. Receptors were obtained from a man aged 25-40 years in good health and a related stem cell transplant donor. The CDR3 runs from the conserved cysteine through the conserved F or W. A D gene is named only where the DNA matches it firmly. The size of a clone is reported for some rows only, either as once, few or many, or as a class for expanded clones.

j_call,clone_size,v_call,d_call,cdr3_aa,cdr3_nt
TRBJ2-2,.,TRBV4-1,TRBD2,CASTPAHLRGKGTGELFF,TGCGCCAGCACCCCAGCTCACCTGCGGGGGAAGGGCACCGGGGAGCTGTTTTTT
TRBJ2-7,.,TRBV12-3/TRBV12-4,TRBD1,CASSPSGQGYYEQYF,TGTGCCAGCAGCCCGTCGGGACAGGGATACTACGAGCAGTACTTC
TRBJ2-7,many,TRBV13,.,CASSPDYRTYEQYF,TGTGCCAGCAGCCCCGACTACCGAACCTACGAGCAGTACTTC
TRBJ2-7,many,TRBV6-2/TRBV6-3,TRBD1,CASSYETGRGQGDEQYF,TGTGCCAGCAGTTACGAAACGGGAAGGGGGCAAGGAGACGAGCAGTACTTC
TRBJ1-1,many,TRBV7-2,.,CASSPTGGRGTEAFF,TGTGCCAGCAGCCCCACGGGGGGCAGGGGCACTGAAGCTTTCTTT
TRBJ2-7,many,TRBV12-3/TRBV12-4,.,CASSRTDGEQYF,TGTGCCAGCAGCCGGACAGATGGCGAGCAGTACTTC
TRBJ1-3,many,TRBV9,.,CASSASSSGNTIYF,TGTGCCAGCAGCGCCAGTTCTTCTGGAAACACCATATATTTT
TRBJ1-1,few,TRBV29-1,.,CSFSGRAEAFF,TGCAGCTTCTCGGGTCGGGCTGAAGCTTTCTTT
TRBJ1-2,many,TRBV10-3,TRBD1,CAIRATGGDYGYTF,TGTGCCATCAGGGCTACAGGGGGCGACTATGGCTACACCTTC
TRBJ2-3,many,TRBV6-4,TRBD1,CASSVDRGLVNTQYF,TGTGCCAGCAGTGTCGACAGGGGGCTCGTAAATACGCAGTATTTT
TRBJ2-5,many,TRBV6-2/TRBV6-3,TRBD1,CASIPTGQETQYF,TGTGCCAGCATCCCGACAGGGCAAGAGACCCAGTACTTC
TRBJ2-7,few,TRBV18,.,CASSPGPSPAGEQYF,TGTGCCAGCTCACCTGGTCCCTCCCCGGCGGGCGAGCAGTACTTC
TRBJ2-1,many,TRBV27,.,CASSPLSRRGNNEQFF,TGTGCCAGCAGTCCTCTTAGTCGCCGGGGGAACAATGAGCAGTTCTTC
TRBJ1-5,many,TRBV6-5,.,CASSYARTDNQPQHF,TGTGCCAGCAGTTACGCGCGGACAGACAATCAGCCCCAGCATTTT
TRBJ2-2,many,TRBV7-2,TRBD1,CASSLGGQGRTGELFF,TGTGCCAGCAGCTTAGGCGGACAGGGCAGGACCGGGGAGCTGTTTTTT
TRBJ2-5,few,TRBV9,TRBD2,CASSPRTSGASQYF,TGTGCCAGCAGCCCAAGGACTAGCGGGGCCTCCCAGTACTTC
TRBJ2-1,many,TRBV15,TRBD2,CATSQGTSGGTNEQFF,TGTGCCACCAGCCAAGGGACTAGCGGGGGGACGAATGAGCAGTTCTTC
TRBJ1-6,many,TRBV7-9,TRBD1,CASSQRGQGGNSPLHF,TGTGCCAGCAGCCAACGAGGACAGGGAGGGAATTCACCCCTCCACTTT
TRBJ2-1,.,TRBV4-2,TRBD2,CASSLGLAGDNEQFF,TGTGCCAGCAGCCTGGGACTAGCGGGGGACAATGAGCAGTTCTTC
TRBJ2-7,many,TRBV19,.,CASSTTGTSYEQYF,TGTGCCAGTAGTACGACAGGGACTTCCTACGAGCAGTACTTC
TRBJ2-4,many,TRBV27,TRBD1,CASSLDRGENIQYF,TGTGCCAGCAGTTTGGACAGGGGGGAAAACATTCAGTACTTC
TRBJ2-5,few,TRBV4-2,TRBD2,CASSQERTSGQETQYF,TGTGCCAGCAGCCAAGAGCGGACTAGCGGACAAGAGACCCAGTACTTC